This T cell receptor (beta chain) was found in a study of blood T cell repertoires in COVID-19. The overall study: There were acute and convalescent COVID-19 samples, and they came from the United States, Italy and Spain.

This clone was observed once. This CDR3 region has 13 residues. The V gene end was trimmed by 5 bases and the J gene end by 7 bases; junction bases not matched to a gene: 2. Germline CDR1 and CDR2: KGHSH and LQKENI. How the authors handled the data: Estimation of nucleated cell counts was performed using reference gene primer amplification. Sequenced by immunoSEQ multiplex PCR; TCRdb stores in-frame clones only, minus some. V and J calls and clone size are given by that table; D and trimming were obtained from the DNA. Of hundreds of thousands of clones detected, about 85% appear once; the ten largest clones hold around 0.89%.

This chain links TRBV18 with TRBJ1-5; 10 bases fit TRBD1. Source material: peripheral blood. This TCR came from a man aged 40-55 years with acute or convalescent COVID-19. CDR3 residues: CASSGTGEQPQHF. In DNA form, the CDR3 reads TGTGCCAGCTCAGGGACAGGGGAACAGCCCCAGCATTTT.